These 12 T cell receptor beta chains originate from one sample sequenced in a study of radiation and T cells in renal cell carcinoma. The assay was immunoSEQ multiplex PCR, and TCRdb's table has in-frame clones only and misses some. The profile shows 90,000 to 100,000 clones, more than 65% of them singletons. Time point denoted: blood 4 weeks post-SBRT, at nephrectomy. Treatment in this sample: 15 Gy SBRT to primary tumor, nephrectomy 4 weeks later. The sequences come from blood, collected from a patient whose treatment included radiotherapy and nephrectomy. These receptor sequences come from a man aged 55-75 years with renal cell carcinoma.

The V call is TRBV2, the J call TRBJ1-4; the D is unclear. This CDR3 is built from 13 residues. Trimming stripped 4 bases from V and 15 bases from J, with 18 bases between. Per germline, CDR1 SNHLY and CDR2 FYNNEI. CDR3 sequence: CASSGQPLREVFF. The CDR3, as DNA: TGTGCCAGCAGTGGTCAGCCCCTCCGCGAGGTGTTTTTT. Full variable domain (missing parts from reference TRBV2 and TRBJ1-4): EPEVTQTPSHQVTQMGQEVILRCVPISNHLYFYWYRQILGQKVEFLVSFYNNEISEKSEIFDDQFSVERPDGSNFTLKIRSTKLEDSAMYFCASSGQPLREVFFGSGTQLSVL.

The rearrangement uses TRBV19 and TRBJ1-4, with a possible D match to TRBD1 (5 bases). V shed 2 bases and J shed 3 bases, with 19 bases lying between them. The CDR3 extends over 18 amino acids. The germline gives CDR1 LNHDA, CDR2 SQIVND (reference sequence). The CDR3 DNA is TGTGCCAGTAGTATATCCCGGACACCTCCGGGGCCTAATGAAAAACTGTTTTTT. Its translation: CASSISRTPPGPNEKLFF.

The chain is built from TRBV19 and TRBJ2-7, with D perhaps TRBD1 (5 bases). V lost 6 bases, J lost 0 bases, and 6 bases lay in between. The CDR3 covers 12 residues. Germline V gene sequence: CDR1 LNHDA, CDR2 SQIVND (reference sequence). Here the CDR3 DNA reads TGTGCCAGTAGGGACACCTCCTACGAGCAGTACTTC. Translation: CASRDTSYEQYF.

The chain employs TRBV11-3 and TRBJ2-1; 15 bases align to TRBD2. CDR3 length: 17 amino acids. Germline V gene data show CDR1 as SGHNT and CDR2 as YENEEA. Losses at the gene ends were 5 bases for V and 4 bases for J; bases not matched to a gene: 6. The CDR3 is CASSRGLAGGLYNEQFF. CDR3 nucleotides: TGTGCCAGCAGCCGAGGACTAGCGGGAGGGTTGTACAATGAGCAGTTCTTC.

This chain connects TRBV10-3 to TRBJ1-5; D possibly corresponds to TRBD1 (6 bases). The germline V and J ends were trimmed by 7 bases and 16 bases, with 26 bases remaining between them. CDR1 and CDR2 (germline): ENHRY, SYGVKD. There are 14 residues in the CDR3. The CDR3 DNA follows: TGTGCCATCAAAGCGGACAGCGGGTCCCCGATGCACCATTTT. The encoded protein is CAIKADSGSPMHHF.

The chain joins TRBV7-2 to TRBJ1-5; 7 bases match TRBD1. The CDR3 loop spans 15 amino acids. J lost 2 bases, V lost 5 bases, and 6 bases had no gene match. Germline lookup yields CDR1 SGHTA and CDR2 FQGNSA. In DNA form, the CDR3 reads TGTGCCAGCAGCCCAGGGGGTGATGGCAATCAGCCCCAGCATTTT. Its protein product is CASSPGGDGNQPQHF.

This rearrangement joins TRBV30 to TRBJ2-3, with a weak D call TRBD2 (5 bases). CDR1 is GTSNPN and CDR2 is SVGIG in the germline V gene (reference sequence). Deletions cut 6 bases from V and 6 bases from J, with 19 bases between. This CDR3 is 14 amino acids long. The CDR3 sequence: CACSLANLEDTQYF. The CDR3 bases are TGTGCCTGCTCTCTAGCCAACCTTGAGGATACGCAGTATTTT.

This chain joins TRBV6-6 and TRBJ2-1; TRBD2 is a possible D gene (6 bases). Germline CDR1 is MNHNY and CDR2 is SVGAGI (reference sequence). There are 16 residues in the CDR3. Trimming removed 2 bases at V and 2 bases at J, with 13 bases between. In nucleotides, the CDR3 is TGTGCCAGCAGTTACGCCCTAGGAGGGACCTACAATGAGCAGTTCTTC. Protein: CASSYALGGTYNEQFF.

The CDR3 bases are TGTGCCAGCAGTGAAACTCCGGGACTAGGGGTCAATGAGCAGTTCTTC. This codes for CASSETPGLGVNEQFF. J is TRBJ2-1 and V is TRBV6-1; 8 bases are shared with TRBD2. This CDR3 comprises 16 residues. CDR1 MNHNS and CDR2 SASEGT come from the germline V gene. Germline trimming cut 2 bases from V and 6 bases from J; bases unmatched to any gene: 9.

This clone was seen only once. This specimen includes other DNA sequences encoding the same CDR3. The gene calls are TRBV9 and TRBJ1-2; D call uncertain. Germline CDR1 and CDR2: SGDLS and YYNGEE. Trimming removed 0 bases from V and 0 bases from J, with 12 bases in between. The CDR3 has 16 residues. The DNA for the CDR3 is TGTGCCAGCAGCGTAGCTGGGCAGGAAGCTAACTATGGCTACACCTTC. Translating it yields CASSVAGQEANYGYTF.

This clone turned up a few times. This sequence joins TRBV7-2 and TRBJ2-2; D is perhaps TRBD2 (6 bases). The germline gives CDR1 SGHTA, CDR2 FQGNSA. The CDR3 is made up of 14 amino acids. With 6 bases removed from V and 5 bases from J, the gap between germline ends came to 13 bases. CDR3: CASSPGRVTGELFF. In nucleotides, the CDR3 is TGTGCCAGCAGTCCCGGGAGAGTAACCGGGGAGCTGTTTTTT. Filled out from reference TRBV7-2 and TRBJ2-2, the complete variable domain reads GAGVSQSPSNKVTEKGKDVELRCDPISGHTALYWYRQSLGQGLEFLIYFQGNSAPDKSGLPSDRFSAERTGGSVSTLTIQRTQQEDSAVYLCASSPGRVTGELFFGEGSRLTVL.

This clone was found a few times. The CDR3 nucleotides are TGTGCCTCCCGCGGGGGCGGATCCTACAATGAGCAGTTCTTC. This encodes CASRGGGSYNEQFF. The V gene is TRBV7-9, the J gene TRBJ2-1, with TRBD2 as a possible D gene (7 bases). This CDR3 spans 14 amino acids. The V gene's germline CDR1 is SEHNR and CDR2 FQNEAQ (reference sequence). V was pared by 11 bases and J by 1 base, with 15 bases between. Based on the CDR3 plus reference TRBV7-9 and TRBJ2-1, the full variable domain is DTGVSQNPRHKITKRGQNVTFRCDPISEHNRLYWYRQTLGQGPEFLTYFQNEAQLEKSRLLSDRFSAERPKGSFSTLEIQRTEQGDSAMYLCASRGGGSYNEQFFGPGTRLTVL.